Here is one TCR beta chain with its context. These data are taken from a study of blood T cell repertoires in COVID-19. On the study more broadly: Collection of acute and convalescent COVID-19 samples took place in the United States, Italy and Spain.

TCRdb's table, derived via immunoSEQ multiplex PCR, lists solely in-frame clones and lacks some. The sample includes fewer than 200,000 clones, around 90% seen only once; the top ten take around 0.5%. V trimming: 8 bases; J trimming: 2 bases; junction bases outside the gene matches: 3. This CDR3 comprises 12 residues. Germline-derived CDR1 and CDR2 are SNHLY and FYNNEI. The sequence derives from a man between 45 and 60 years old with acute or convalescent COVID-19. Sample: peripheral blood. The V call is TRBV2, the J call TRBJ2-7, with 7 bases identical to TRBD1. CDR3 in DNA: TGTGCCAGCCAGGGGGTAGCCTACGAGCAGTACTTC. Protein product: CASQGVAYEQYF.